Below are 12 T cell receptor beta chains sequenced from a single sample in a study of human T cells and chemical hapten exposure. Time point described: patch test 1, 2 weeks after DPC sensitization. Treatment denoted: therapeutic diphenylcyclopropenone sensitization with weekly scalp DPC. TCRdb processed the RACE reads anew with MiXCR; each CDR3 protein has one entry. The sample has 380,000 or so distinct CDR3 sequences; about 4.8% are singletons. The sample consisted of whole blood, taken in connection with sensitization to the hapten diphenylcyclopropenone (DPC). These receptors all come from a woman aged 50 to 60 with alopecia areata. Some clones in this sample may be carry-over from other donors' samples.

This clonotype was seen many times. The J gene is TRBJ1-5, the V gene TRBV6-6, with TRBD1 as a possible D gene (5 bases). V lost 7 bases, J lost 3 bases, and 16 bases lay in between. Germline CDR1 MNHNY, CDR2 SVGAGI (reference sequence). The CDR3 length is 15 residues. CDR3 bases: TGTGCCAGCACCATTCCGGGACCTCCCAATCAGCCCCAGCATTTT. It is translated as CASTIPGPPNQPQHF.

The table lists this clonotype with many counts. The rearrangement uses TRBV5-6 and TRBJ1-5; maybe TRBD1 (5 bases). Germline V gene lookup returns CDR1 SGHDT and CDR2 YYEEEE. Between the trimmed V and J ends, which lost 4 bases and 7 bases, there was a span of 12 bases. This CDR3 contains 13 residues. Written as DNA, the CDR3 is TGTGCCAGCAGCCCGGGGGGATCCCAGCCCCAGCATTTT. As protein: CASSPGGSQPQHF.

The genes are TRBV27 and TRBJ1-1; the match to TRBD1 covers 10 bases. The CDR3 is made up of 12 amino acids. CDR1 is MNHEY and CDR2 is SMNVEV in the germline V gene (reference sequence). V lost 9 bases to trimming and J lost 8 bases; unmatched junction nucleotides: 6. CDR3 protein: CASKPGQGEAFF. CDR3 sequence (DNA): TGTGCCAGTAAACCGGGACAGGGGGAAGCTTTCTTT.

This clonotype has at least ten counts. The gene calls are TRBV7-3 and TRBJ1-2, with 7 bases identical to TRBD1. The CDR3 runs to 16 residues. V dropped 5 bases and J dropped 5; count of bases not matched to a gene: 14. Germline lookup yields CDR1 SGHTA and CDR2 FQGTGA. CDR3 sequence (DNA): TGTGCCAGCAGCCCACGCCCGGGACAGCGCTTATATGGCTACACCTTC. Protein product: CASSPRPGQRLYGYTF.

This clonotype was counted a few times. V is TRBV10-3 and J is TRBJ2-7, with D uncertain. CDR1 and CDR2 from the germline V gene are ENHRY and SYGVKD. V was pared by 4 bases and J by 3 bases, with 7 bases between. The CDR3 loop spans 12 amino acids. CDR3 amino acids: CAISGGDYEQYF. CDR3 nucleotides: TGTGCCATCAGTGGAGGAGACTACGAGCAGTACTTC.

This clonotype was seen a handful of times. The rearrangement uses TRBV5-1 and TRBJ2-3, with D perhaps matching TRBD1 (6 bases). Germline assignment: CDR1 SGHRS and CDR2 YFSETQ. This CDR3 region has 16 residues. The V and J ends lost 3 bases and 0 bases respectively, with 14 bases between them. The CDR3 DNA sequence: TGCGCCAGCAGCTCTTCAGGGGCTTCTAGCACAGATACGCAGTATTTT. Encoded protein: CASSSSGASSTDTQYF.

The table lists this clonotype with a few counts. The rearrangement uses TRBV3-1 and TRBJ2-3, with D unresolved. From germline, CDR1 is LGHDT and CDR2 YNNKEL (reference sequence). This CDR3 has 15 residues. V was pared by 2 bases and J by 2 bases, with 11 bases between. CDR3 protein: CASSQSEPHTDTQYF. In DNA form, the CDR3 reads TGTGCCAGCAGCCAATCCGAGCCCCACACAGATACGCAGTATTTT.

This clonotype was counted at least ten times. The chain has TRBV13 and TRBJ2-1; D is unclear. The CDR3 runs 11 residues. Trimming pared 7 bases from V and 4 bases from J, leaving 5 bases between. Germline CDR1 reads PRHDT; CDR2 reads FYEKMQ (reference sequence). The CDR3 nucleotides are TGTGCCAGCATCGCGTACAATGAGCAGTTCTTC. Encoded protein: CASIAYNEQFF. The entire variable domain, with the rest obtained from reference TRBV13 and TRBJ2-1, is as follows: AAGVIQSPRHLIKEKRETATLKCYPIPRHDTVYWYQQGPGQDPQFLISFYEKMQSDKGSIPDRFSAQQFSDYHSELNMSSLELGDSALYFCASIAYNEQFFGPGTRLTVL.

This clonotype has at least ten counts. This chain uses TRBV9 with TRBJ1-1; a possible D gene is TRBD1 (5 bases). Trimming took off 3 bases at V and 4 bases at J, with 16 bases between the two ends. Germline CDR1 reads SGDLS; CDR2 reads YYNGEE. This CDR3 has 15 residues. This CDR3 reads CASSGGPGGSTEAFF. The CDR3 region has the DNA TGTGCCAGCAGCGGGGGACCCGGCGGTTCCACTGAAGCTTTCTTT.

This clonotype was seen at least ten times. The CDR3 loop reads CASSQTDRGGEAFF. CDR3 coding DNA: TGTGCCAGCAGCCAAACGGACAGGGGGGGTGAAGCTTTCTTT. This chain connects TRBV12-3 or TRBV12-4 to TRBJ1-1, with TRBD1 matching over 10 bases. Losses at the gene ends were 6 bases for V and 7 bases for J; bases not matched to a gene: 8. The CDR3 spans 14 residues.

This clonotype was detected only a few times. This chain links TRBV20-1 with TRBJ1-1, with TRBD1 identical over 9 bases. This CDR3 is built from 14 residues. V was clipped by 3 bases and J by 4 bases; unmatched bases: 6. Germline V gene sequence: CDR1 DFQATT, CDR2 SNEGSKA (reference sequence). The CDR3 DNA reads as TGCAGTGCTAGGCGGACAGGGGAAGGCACTGAAGCTTTCTTT. Residues: CSARRTGEGTEAFF.

This clonotype appeared many times. The rearrangement joins TRBV29-1 to TRBJ2-7; D uncertain. CDR3 length: 10 residues. V was shortened by 5 bases and J by 7 bases, with 9 bases between the two germline ends. The germline CDR1 and CDR2 sequences are SQVTM and ANQGSEA. CDR3 nucleotide sequence: TGCAGCGTTCTGGACGGAGAGCAGTACTTC. It translates to CSVLDGEQYF.